This T cell receptor (beta chain) was recovered during a study of T-cell memory formation after mild COVID-19. TCRdb ran MiXCR on the 5' RACE reads and lists one entry per CDR3 protein. This table has 150,000 to 200,000 distinct CDR3 sequences, about 14% appearing once. Germline V lookup: CDR1 SEHNR, CDR2 FQNEAQ (reference sequence). This CDR3 is 12 amino acids long. The ends were cut back, 7 bases at V and 3 bases at J, with 8 bases in the middle. The source of this sequence is an adult woman who had mild COVID-19 (a few samples of this study predate the infection). Cell type and time point are not known. The chain joins TRBV7-9 to TRBJ2-3; D call uncertain. Sequences were obtained from PBMCs or a T cell subset sorted from them (not recorded which). The CDR3: CASNYGTDTQYF. The CDR3 coding sequence is TGTGCCAGCAATTACGGAACAGATACGCAGTATTTT.